Listed here is a single T cell receptor beta chain. The entry originates in a study of cytomegalovirus exposure and HLA in healthy donors. PCR used 60 Vbeta primers and 13 Jbeta primers. Some clones are missing from TCRdb's copy, which holds only in-frame ones; the method was immunoSEQ multiplex PCR. The table records 110,000 to 150,000 clones, over 60% of them present only once. Sequencing used PBMCs. The sequence was collected from a woman in her forties or fifties in good health and CMV-seronegative.

The CDR3: CASSRPGATNEKLFF. The CDR3 DNA is TGTGCCAGCAGTCGCCCAGGGGCAACTAATGAAAAACTGTTTTTT. V usage is TRBV27 and J usage is TRBJ1-4, with D possibly matching TRBD1 (6 bases). CDR3 size: 15 residues. V was shortened by 5 bases and J by 0 bases, with 10 bases between the two germline ends. The germline V gene has CDR1 MNHEY and CDR2 SMNVEV (reference sequence).